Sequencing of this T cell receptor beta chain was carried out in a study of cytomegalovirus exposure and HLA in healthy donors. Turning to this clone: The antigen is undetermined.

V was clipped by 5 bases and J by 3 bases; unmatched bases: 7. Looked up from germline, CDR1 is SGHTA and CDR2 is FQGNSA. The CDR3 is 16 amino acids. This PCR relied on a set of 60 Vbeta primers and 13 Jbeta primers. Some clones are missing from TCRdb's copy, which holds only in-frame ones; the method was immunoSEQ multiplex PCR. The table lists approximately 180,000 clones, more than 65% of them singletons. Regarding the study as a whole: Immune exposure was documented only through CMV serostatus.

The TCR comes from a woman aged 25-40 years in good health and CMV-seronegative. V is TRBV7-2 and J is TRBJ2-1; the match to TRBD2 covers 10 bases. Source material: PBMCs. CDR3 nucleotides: TGTGCCAGCAGCACCCAGGGACTAGCGAACTACAATGAGCAGTTCTTC. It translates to CASSTQGLANYNEQFF.